Below, 14 T cell receptor beta chains from the same sample are listed, as sequenced in a study of beta chain features in type 1 diabetes. Reverse transcription of all isolated RNA meant that expressed TCRB transcripts were sequenced. The method was immunoSEQ multiplex PCR; TCRdb's version includes in-frame clones alone and lacks a portion of them. The sample lists about 410,000 clones, about 15% occurring once. The sample was naive CD4+ T cells from blood. The receptors were sampled from a young man in good health.

The chain is built from TRBV7-2 and TRBJ2-3; D gene uncertain. V gave up 2 bases and J gave up 2 bases, with 8 bases separating them. The germline V gene encodes CDR1 SGHTA and CDR2 FQGNSA. This CDR3 has 14 amino acids. CDR3 loop: CASSLRRATDTQYF. In nucleotides, the CDR3 is TGTGCCAGCAGCTTAAGACGCGCCACAGATACGCAGTATTTT.

The chain couples TRBV7-9 to TRBJ1-6, with 7 bases lining up with TRBD1. V trimming: 4 bases; J trimming: 13 bases; junction bases outside the gene matches: 13. Germline values: CDR1 SEHNR, CDR2 FQNEAQ (reference sequence). The CDR3 is 15 residues long. The DNA of the CDR3 is TGTGCCAGCAGCTGGACAGGCCCCATTGAATTGCCCCTCCACTTT. It encodes CASSWTGPIELPLHF.

The V call is TRBV9, the J call TRBJ2-4, with TRBD2 matching over 7 bases. The CDR3 is 17 amino acids. Germline V gene lookup returns CDR1 SGDLS and CDR2 YYNGEE. Trimming cost V 3 bases and J 5 bases; bases outside gene matches: 14. The CDR3, as DNA: TGTGCCAGCAGCGGGCGACCCCACCCTAGCGGACAAAACATTCAGTACTTC. Translating gives CASSGRPHPSGQNIQYF.

This clone was counted between two and nine times. V usage is TRBV7-9 and J usage is TRBJ2-3, with TRBD2 matching 8 bases. This CDR3 has 14 residues. V was pared by 7 bases and J by 5 bases, with 8 bases of the junction left unmatched. The germline V gene has CDR1 SEHNR and CDR2 FQNEAQ (reference sequence). The DNA for the CDR3 is TGTGCCAGCAACACCCCCCTAGCGGGAGATACGCAGTATTTT. This gives the protein CASNTPLAGDTQYF.

This clone has only a few counts. V gene TRBV7-9 combines with J gene TRBJ2-2; D gene ambiguous. Germline values: CDR1 SEHNR, CDR2 FQNEAQ (reference sequence). The CDR3 is 13 residues long. Between the trimmed V and J ends, which lost 4 bases and 4 bases, there was a span of 7 bases. The CDR3 region is CASSSPVTGELFF. Written as DNA, the CDR3 is TGTGCCAGCAGCTCGCCCGTCACCGGGGAGCTGTTTTTT. The full variable domain, its missing parts supplied by reference TRBV7-9 and TRBJ2-2, is DTGVSQNPRHKITKRGQNVTFRCDPISEHNRLYWYRQTLGQGPEFLTYFQNEAQLEKSRLLSDRFSAERPKGSFSTLEIQRTEQGDSAMYLCASSSPVTGELFFGEGSRLTVL.

This clone turned up a few times. The rearrangement links TRBV16 to TRBJ1-3; no firm D call. The CDR3 is made up of 13 amino acids. Germline V CDR1 and CDR2: KGHSY, FQNENV. Trimming left V 1 base short and J 3 bases short, with 4 bases between. The CDR3 DNA reads TGTGCCAGCAGCCAATTTAATGGAAACACCATATATTTT. It yields the protein CASSQFNGNTIYF.

Remarks on this clone: The sample contains more than one DNA sequence encoding this CDR3. For the CDR3, the DNA is TGTGCCAGCAGCTTAGCCCCCAACACTGAAGCTTTCTTT. This encodes CASSLAPNTEAFF. The chain recombines TRBV7-9 with TRBJ1-1; D remains ambiguous. V was trimmed by 0 bases and J by 2 bases, leaving 4 bases between them. The V gene's germline CDR1 is SEHNR and CDR2 FQNEAQ (reference sequence). The CDR3 has 13 amino acids.

The chain has TRBV30 and TRBJ1-5; 9 bases fit TRBD1. The CDR3 sequence is 13 residues long. The trim removed 2 bases at V and 5 bases at J, leaving 1 base unmatched. Germline CDR1 and CDR2: GTSNPN and SVGIG (reference sequence). The CDR3 loop reads CAWSRQGDQPQHF. The CDR3 bases are TGTGCCTGGAGTCGACAGGGGGATCAGCCCCAGCATTTT.

The chain joins TRBV13 to TRBJ2-3, with TRBD2 matching over 11 bases. V lost 6 bases to trimming and J lost 6 bases; unmatched junction nucleotides: 11. This CDR3 is built from 16 residues. CDR1 and CDR2 (germline): PRHDT, FYEKMQ (reference sequence). CDR3 amino acids: CASSPPRLAGRDTQYF. CDR3 nucleotides: TGTGCCAGCAGTCCTCCCCGACTAGCGGGGCGGGATACGCAGTATTTT. Based on the CDR3 plus reference TRBV13 and TRBJ2-3, the full variable domain is AAGVIQSPRHLIKEKRETATLKCYPIPRHDTVYWYQQGPGQDPQFLISFYEKMQSDKGSIPDRFSAQQFSDYHSELNMSSLELGDSALYFCASSPPRLAGRDTQYFGPGTRLTVL.

The genes are TRBV18 and TRBJ1-1; TRBD1 agrees at 7 bases. The CDR3 runs 14 residues. CDR1 is KGHSH and CDR2 is LQKENI in the germline V gene. J gave up 2 bases and V 1 base, and 1 base lay outside the gene matches. The CDR3: CASSPQGANTEAFF. DNA of the CDR3: TGTGCCAGCTCACCACAGGGGGCTAACACTGAAGCTTTCTTT.

This clone has more than one count but fewer than ten. The CDR3 reads CAWKVRGGSTDTQYF. The CDR3 DNA reads TGTGCCTGGAAGGTTAGAGGGGGGTCCACAGATACGCAGTATTTT. The chain combines TRBV30 with TRBJ2-3; D might be TRBD1 or TRBD2, each matching 6 bases. The CDR3 loop spans 15 amino acids. Per germline, CDR1 GTSNPN and CDR2 SVGIG (reference sequence). With 4 bases removed from V and 2 bases from J, the gap between germline ends came to 16 bases.

The rearrangement joins TRBV7-2 to TRBJ1-5; D ambiguous. The V and J ends lost 4 bases and 4 bases respectively, with 8 bases between them. The germline gives CDR1 SGHTA, CDR2 FQGNSA. The CDR3 loop spans 13 amino acids. CDR3 sequence reads: CASSSSKNQPQHF. The DNA of the CDR3 is TGTGCCAGCAGCTCTTCTAAAAATCAGCCCCAGCATTTT.

This clone was observed a handful of times. The gene calls are TRBV7-2 and TRBJ2-7; no definite D call. Trimming took 6 bases from V and 2 from J, leaving 14 bases between them. CDR3 length equals 14 residues. Germline V lookup: CDR1 SGHTA, CDR2 FQGNSA. The CDR3 DNA reads as TGTGCCAGCAGTTATTGGCGCGAGCCCTACGAGCAGTACTTC. Its protein is CASSYWREPYEQYF.

The V gene is TRBV9, the J gene TRBJ2-3, with D unclear. CDR1 is SGDLS, CDR2 YYNGEE, per germline. The CDR3 has 15 residues. Trimming took 3 bases from V and 2 from J, leaving 13 bases between them. For the CDR3, the DNA is TGTGCCAGCAGCGCGACACCCATGCTCACAGATACGCAGTATTTT. Encoded protein: CASSATPMLTDTQYF.